A single sample is the source of the 25 T cell receptor beta chains below, sequenced in a study of cytomegalovirus exposure and HLA in healthy donors (dated by TCRdb to about 2017). The library was prepared using the immunoSEQ multiplex PCR assay. A mixture of 60 forward primers for TCR Vbeta segments and 13 reverse primers for TCR Jbeta segments was used in the multiplex PCR. TCRdb stores this immuneACCESS table with in-frame sequences only. Part of the clones is absent; in the studies checked, under half of the shortfall reflects unresolved V genes, and no reason is known for the rest. The sample table lists 100,000 to 150,000 clones, 83% of them with a count of one. About 3.7% of the sample lies in the top ten. The material sequenced was PBMCs. These receptors originate from a woman aged 40 to 50 in good health and CMV-seropositive.

In this sample, this clone turned up a few times. The chain recombines TRBV9 with TRBJ2-5, with a weak D call TRBD2 (5 bases). This CDR3 region has 15 residues. V dropped 3 bases and J dropped 7 bases, with 19 bases sitting between them. The V gene's germline CDR1 is SGDLS and CDR2 YYNGEE. In nucleotides, the CDR3 is TGTGCCAGCAGCGAGACCGGGAATCCCATGGTGACCCAGTACTTC. Its protein product is CASSETGNPMVTQYF.

With respect to this clone: Sequence at one end of the junction differs from germline and may be a read error. The DNA of the CDR3 is TGTACCAGTAGTATAGAAGGACAGGGGGCCACTGAAGCTTTCTTT. Translating gives CTSSIEGQGATEAFF. This chain links TRBV19 with TRBJ1-1, with 11 bases aligning to TRBD1. Looked up from germline, CDR1 is LNHDA and CDR2 is SQIVND (reference sequence). The CDR3 spans 15 residues.

The genes are TRBV30 and TRBJ2-3; D ambiguous. Germline values: CDR1 GTSNPN, CDR2 SVGIG (reference sequence). The V end lost 1 base, the J end lost 1 base, and 12 bases lay between the germline ends. This CDR3 contains 15 residues. The CDR3 DNA reads as TGTGCCTGGAGTGGTTTCGGCGGAGGCACAGATACGCAGTATTTT. Its translation is CAWSGFGGGTDTQYF.

V gene TRBV30 combines with J gene TRBJ1-1; maybe TRBD1 (6 bases). Germline-derived CDR1 and CDR2 are GTSNPN and SVGIG (reference sequence). V gave up 3 bases and J gave up 1 base, with 12 bases separating them. The CDR3 spans 14 residues. DNA of the CDR3: TGTGCCTGGAGGACACAGGGTGCGAACACTGAAGCTTTCTTT. Its translation: CAWRTQGANTEAFF.

The chain couples TRBV5-1 to TRBJ2-5; D perhaps matches TRBD2 (6 bases). Germline CDR1 SGHRS, CDR2 YFSETQ. With 0 bases removed from V and 5 bases from J, the gap between germline ends came to 17 bases. The CDR3 totals 16 residues. The DNA for the CDR3 is TGCGCCAGCAGCTTGGCCGGGGGAGCGCCGATCGAGACCCAGTACTTC. It yields the protein CASSLAGGAPIETQYF.

The chain is built from TRBV7-2 and TRBJ1-2, with 7 bases fitting TRBD1. Germline assignment: CDR1 SGHTA and CDR2 FQGNSA. J gave up 0 bases and V 2 bases, and 6 bases lay outside the gene matches. This CDR3 is built from 16 residues. The CDR3: CASSLWQGVTNYGYTF. The DNA for the CDR3 is TGTGCCAGCAGCTTATGGCAGGGGGTTACTAACTATGGCTACACCTTC.

The chain recombines TRBV2 with TRBJ2-1; 8 bases are a match to TRBD2. CDR1 and CDR2 from the germline V gene are SNHLY and FYNNEI. The CDR3 contains 15 residues. V lost 7 bases and J lost 6; bases outside the gene matches: 11. The CDR3 DNA follows: TGTGCCAGCACCATGACTAGCGTTCCCTTCAATGAGCAGTTCTTC. Amino acid sequence: CASTMTSVPFNEQFF.

The V call is TRBV4-1, the J call TRBJ2-7; 16 nucleotides agree with TRBD2. V dropped 2 bases and J dropped 4; count of bases not matched to a gene: 11. This CDR3 has 19 residues. The germline V gene has CDR1 MGHRA and CDR2 YSYEKL. This CDR3 reads CASSQFVGLAGGGGYEQYF. For the CDR3, the DNA is TGCGCCAGCAGCCAATTTGTGGGACTAGCGGGAGGGGGGGGTTACGAGCAGTACTTC.

The rearrangement links TRBV10-2 to TRBJ1-1, with 7 bases matching TRBD1. The CDR3 contains 13 residues. Germline CDR1 WSHSY, CDR2 SAAADI. Trimming removed 5 bases from V and 0 bases from J; junction bases left unmatched: 0. CDR3 in DNA: TGCGCCAGCAGTACAGGGGTGAACACTGAAGCTTTCTTT. Residues: CASSTGVNTEAFF.

This chain's CDR3 is CASSPPRTDDIQYF. Here the CDR3 DNA reads TGTGCCAGCAGTCCTCCCCGGACTGACGACATTCAGTACTTC. The rearrangement links TRBV28 to TRBJ2-4, with D maybe TRBD2 (5 bases). Trimming shortened V by 5 bases and J by 8 bases, and 16 bases separated the two germline ends. Per germline, CDR1 MDHEN and CDR2 SYDVKM. The CDR3 spans 14 residues.

The chain employs TRBV7-2 and TRBJ2-7; no reliable D call. The CDR3 covers 13 residues. Germline CDR1 is SGHTA and CDR2 is FQGNSA. V gave up 5 bases and J gave up 9 bases, with 17 bases separating them. CDR3 DNA: TGTGCCAGCAGCCAACAATCTGGCACGGGGCAGTACTTC. This gives the protein CASSQQSGTGQYF.

The J gene is TRBJ1-5, the V gene TRBV7-9; weak D call: TRBD1 (6 bases). The CDR3 sequence is 17 residues long. CDR1 SEHNR and CDR2 FQNEAQ come from the germline V gene (reference sequence). Trimming removed 5 bases at V and 5 bases at J, with 22 bases between. Written as DNA, the CDR3 is TGTGCCAGCAGCCGAGGGGGAGTAGGACTCTGGGATCAGCCCCAGCATTTT. As protein: CASSRGGVGLWDQPQHF.

Notes on this clone: A read error may account for a junction end that differs from germline. The CDR3 region is CTSSPTYEREVLDEQFF. CDR3 coding DNA: TGTACCAGCAGCCCTACCTATGAGCGGGAGGTTTTGGATGAGCAGTTCTTC. This chain connects TRBV5-4 to TRBJ2-1; TRBD2 matches at 9 bases. In germline, CDR1 is SGHNT, CDR2 YYREEE (reference sequence). The CDR3 is 17 amino acids.

The chain couples TRBV19 to TRBJ1-2; 9 bases align to TRBD1. The germline V gene encodes CDR1 LNHDA and CDR2 SQIVND (reference sequence). The CDR3 runs 17 residues. Trimming cost V 7 bases and J 2 bases; bases outside gene matches: 14. Written as DNA, the CDR3 is TGTGCCAGTACCAGAGGACAGGGGTCCCTAGTAAACTATGGCTACACCTTC. This encodes CASTRGQGSLVNYGYTF.

The rearrangement uses TRBV28 and TRBJ2-7, with 14 bases matching TRBD2. Germline values: CDR1 MDHEN, CDR2 SYDVKM. The CDR3 spans 17 residues. Germline trimming cut 7 bases from V and 4 bases from J; bases unmatched to any gene: 12. CDR3 nucleotides: TGTGCCAGCACCTCCGGGGGACTAGCGGGAGAGAAATACGAGCAGTACTTC. Amino acid sequence: CASTSGGLAGEKYEQYF. The whole variable domain, remainder taken from reference TRBV28 and TRBJ2-7, is DVKVTQSSRYLVKRTGEKVFLECVQDMDHENMFWYRQDPGLGLRLIYFSYDVKMKEKGDIPEGYSVSREKKERFSLILESASTNQTSMYLCASTSGGLAGEKYEQYFGPGTRLTVT.

This chain joins TRBV29-1 and TRBJ2-1; no clear D. The CDR3 runs 11 residues. Trimming pared 7 bases from V and 4 bases from J, leaving 8 bases between. Germline V gene lookup returns CDR1 SQVTM and CDR2 ANQGSEA. This CDR3 is CSERSYNEQFF. As DNA, the CDR3 is TGCAGCGAGCGTTCTTACAATGAGCAGTTCTTC.

The V call is TRBV6-1, the J call TRBJ1-2; 7 nucleotides agree with TRBD1. Looked up from germline, CDR1 is MNHNS and CDR2 is SASEGT. The ends lost 0 bases at V and 4 bases at J; junction bases unmatched: 5. The CDR3 totals 15 residues. In nucleotides, the CDR3 is TGTGCCAGCAGTGAAGCAACAGGGGTATCCTATGGCTACACCTTC. Its protein product is CASSEATGVSYGYTF.

The V and J genes are TRBV7-2 and TRBJ2-7; 12 positions agree with TRBD2. CDR1 is SGHTA and CDR2 is FQGNSA in the germline V gene. V lost 5 bases and J lost 4; bases outside the gene matches: 6. This CDR3 is built from 15 residues. The CDR3 sequence: CASSQGLAGVYEQYF. The CDR3 DNA sequence: TGTGCCAGCAGCCAGGGACTAGCGGGCGTTTACGAGCAGTACTTC.

The chain couples TRBV28 to TRBJ2-1; 10 nucleotides align to TRBD2. Germline CDR1 reads MDHEN; CDR2 reads SYDVKM. The CDR3 has 13 amino acids. V dropped 5 bases and J dropped 13; count of bases not matched to a gene: 8. The DNA for the CDR3 is TGTGCCAGCAGTGGCAAGGGACTAGCGAAACAGTTCTTC. Translated, it gives CASSGKGLAKQFF.

Written as DNA, the CDR3 is TGTGCCAGCAGCCTACGATCCTCGAGGGAGACCCAGTACTTC. This gives the protein CASSLRSSRETQYF. The rearrangement joins TRBV7-2 to TRBJ2-5; D remains unclear. The CDR3 length is 14 residues. V dropped 5 bases and J dropped 5 bases, with 15 bases sitting between them. CDR1 is SGHTA, CDR2 FQGNSA, per germline. The full variable domain, completed using reference TRBV7-2 and TRBJ2-5, is GAGVSQSPSNKVTEKGKDVELRCDPISGHTALYWYRQSLGQGLEFLIYFQGNSAPDKSGLPSDRFSAERTGGSVSTLTIQRTQQEDSAVYLCASSLRSSRETQYFGPGTRLLVL.

The chain combines TRBV5-1 with TRBJ2-1; TRBD2 matches at 10 bases. This CDR3 has 16 residues. From germline, CDR1 is SGHRS and CDR2 YFSETQ. The V and J ends lost 5 bases and 8 bases, in that order; junction bases with no gene match: 13. Here the CDR3 reads CASSTGTSVSKDEQFF. The CDR3 bases are TGCGCCAGCAGTACCGGGACTAGCGTCTCGAAGGATGAGCAGTTCTTC.

The chain recombines TRBV25-1 with TRBJ2-7, with 9 bases matching TRBD1. The CDR3 length is 14 residues. J gave up 6 bases and V 1 base, and 4 bases lay outside the gene matches. CDR1 is MGHDK, CDR2 SYGVNS, per germline. The CDR3 here is CASSEWGTGTEQYF. The CDR3 DNA reads as TGTGCCAGCAGTGAATGGGGGACAGGGACCGAGCAGTACTTC.

This rearrangement joins TRBV6-5 to TRBJ1-2; the D gene is possibly TRBD1 (6 bases). Between the trimmed V and J ends, which lost 4 bases and 2 bases, there was a span of 8 bases. Germline assignment: CDR1 MNHEY and CDR2 SVGAGI. This CDR3 is 13 amino acids long. For the CDR3, the DNA is TGTGCCAGCAGTTCACAGGGAAACTATGGCTACACCTTC. The encoded protein is CASSSQGNYGYTF.

The chain recombines TRBV28 with TRBJ1-1; D might be TRBD1 (6 bases). The germline gives CDR1 MDHEN, CDR2 SYDVKM. The CDR3 spans 15 residues. Trimming removed 0 bases at V and 1 base at J, with 9 bases between. CDR3 protein: CASSLWSTGNTEAFF. CDR3 sequence (DNA): TGTGCCAGCAGTTTATGGTCGACAGGGAACACTGAAGCTTTCTTT. The variable domain in full, with the rest retrieved from reference TRBV28 and TRBJ1-1, is DVKVTQSSRYLVKRTGEKVFLECVQDMDHENMFWYRQDPGLGLRLIYFSYDVKMKEKGDIPEGYSVSREKKERFSLILESASTNQTSMYLCASSLWSTGNTEAFFGQGTRLTVV.

The chain is built from TRBV27 and TRBJ1-5, with D maybe TRBD1 (6 bases). The germline V gene has CDR1 MNHEY and CDR2 SMNVEV (reference sequence). The CDR3 sequence is 13 residues long. The germline V and J ends were trimmed by 5 bases and 5 bases, with 10 bases remaining between them. Here the CDR3 DNA reads TGTGCCAGCAGTCGGGACAATTATCAGCCCCAGCATTTT. It specifies CASSRDNYQPQHF.